The rows below give T cell receptor beta chains drawn from one sample of a study of Graves' ophthalmopathy and Graves' hyperthyroidism. TCRdb redid the calling of the multiplex PCR reads with MiXCR, one entry per CDR3 protein. The table lists about 620,000 distinct CDR3 sequences, around a fifth of them singletons, with roughly 6.9% in the top ten. The sample comprised peripheral blood. These receptors were obtained from a woman under 30 with stable Graves' hyperthyroidism. Some clones in this sample may be carry-over from other donors' samples. The CDR3 runs from the conserved cysteine through the conserved F or W. D genes are given only for firm matches. Clone size is given for some rows only: seen once, a few or many times, or a class if the clone is expanded.

v_call: TRBV19
j_call: TRBJ1-5
clone_size: few
d_call: -
cdr3_aa: CASSIGVGPQPQHF
cdr3_nt: TGTGCCAGTAGTATAGGGGTAGGTCCCCAGCCCCAGCATTTT

v_call: TRBV12-3/TRBV12-4
j_call: TRBJ1-5
clone_size: -
d_call: -
cdr3_aa: CASMQGDQPQHF
cdr3_nt: TGTGCCAGCATGCAGGGCGATCAGCCCCAGCATTTT

v_call: TRBV6-4
j_call: TRBJ2-5
clone_size: many
d_call: TRBD2
cdr3_aa: CASSALAGETQYF
cdr3_nt: TGTGCCAGCAGTGCACTAGCGGGAGAGACCCAGTACTTC

v_call: TRBV12-5
j_call: TRBJ2-7
clone_size: many
d_call: -
cdr3_aa: CASGLTYEQYF
cdr3_nt: TGTGCTAGTGGTTTGACCTACGAGCAGTACTTC

v_call: TRBV12-3/TRBV12-4
j_call: TRBJ1-2
clone_size: many
d_call: TRBD1
cdr3_aa: CASSKGGQGRVGYTF
cdr3_nt: TGTGCCAGCAGCAAAGGGGGACAGGGACGGGTTGGCTACACCTTC

v_call: TRBV4-1
j_call: TRBJ2-5
clone_size: -
d_call: -
cdr3_aa: CASSQGGAQTQYF
cdr3_nt: TGCGCCAGCAGCCAAGGGGGGGCGCAGACCCAGTACTTC

v_call: TRBV12-3/TRBV12-4
j_call: TRBJ1-3
clone_size: -
d_call: -
cdr3_aa: CASTSLVGRVDGNTIYF
cdr3_nt: TGTGCCAGCACCTCCCTCGTAGGACGGGTAGATGGAAACACCATATATTTT

v_call: TRBV30
j_call: TRBJ2-2
clone_size: -
d_call: -
cdr3_aa: CAWAPLDGGELFF
cdr3_nt: TGTGCCTGGGCCCCCCTTGATGGCGGGGAGCTGTTTTTT

v_call: TRBV12-3/TRBV12-4
j_call: TRBJ1-5
clone_size: many
d_call: -
cdr3_aa: CASSLVRVEPQHF
cdr3_nt: TGTGCCAGCAGTTTAGTGAGAGTGGAGCCCCAGCATTTT

v_call: TRBV6-2/TRBV6-3
j_call: TRBJ1-6
clone_size: -
d_call: -
cdr3_aa: CASGLAPLHF
cdr3_nt: TGTGCCAGTGGGTTAGCACCCCTCCACTTT

v_call: TRBV2
j_call: TRBJ1-1
clone_size: many
d_call: -
cdr3_aa: CASREQGSTGEAFF
cdr3_nt: TGTGCCAGCAGGGAACAGGGTTCAACGGGTGAAGCTTTCTTT

v_call: TRBV12-3/TRBV12-4
j_call: TRBJ1-6
clone_size: few
d_call: -
cdr3_aa: CASTSGLAKAPLHF
cdr3_nt: TGTGCCAGCACTTCGGGTTTGGCTAAAGCACCCCTCCACTTT

v_call: TRBV6-1
j_call: TRBJ2-7
clone_size: many
d_call: -
cdr3_aa: CASSRSGLYEQYF
cdr3_nt: TGTGCCAGCAGTAGGTCGGGACTTTACGAGCAGTACTTC

v_call: TRBV6-5
j_call: TRBJ1-1
clone_size: -
d_call: -
cdr3_aa: CASSYGGGNTEACF
cdr3_nt: TGTGCCAGCAGTTACGGGGGAGGAAACACTGAAGCTTGCTTT

v_call: TRBV28
j_call: TRBJ2-7
clone_size: once
d_call: -
cdr3_aa: CVSRGTGGSHEQYF
cdr3_nt: TGTGTCTCCCGAGGAACAGGTGGTAGCCACGAGCAGTACTTC

v_call: TRBV6-1
j_call: TRBJ1-1
clone_size: many
d_call: -
cdr3_aa: CASSEAFRGSFLYTEAFF
cdr3_nt: TGTGCCAGCAGTGAAGCATTTAGGGGGAGCTTTTTGTACACTGAAGCTTTCTTT

v_call: TRBV20-1
j_call: TRBJ1-2
clone_size: -
d_call: -
cdr3_aa: CSARRDYRTYGYTF
cdr3_nt: TGCAGTGCTCGAAGGGACTACAGGACCTATGGCTACACCTTC

v_call: TRBV4-1
j_call: TRBJ2-5
clone_size: many
d_call: TRBD2
cdr3_aa: CASSQDTSGTRETQYF
cdr3_nt: TGCGCCAGCAGCCAAGATACTAGCGGGACTAGGGAGACCCAGTACTTC

v_call: TRBV28
j_call: TRBJ2-7
clone_size: -
d_call: TRBD2
cdr3_aa: CASIPSGTSGRDEQYF
cdr3_nt: TGTGCCAGCATCCCATCGGGGACTAGCGGGAGAGACGAGCAGTACTTC

v_call: TRBV7-9
j_call: TRBJ1-2
clone_size: many
d_call: -
cdr3_aa: CASGTTGGGYTF
cdr3_nt: TGTGCCAGCGGGACCACGGGGGGCGGCTACACCTTC

v_call: TRBV30
j_call: TRBJ1-1
clone_size: many
d_call: -
cdr3_aa: CAWSAGTGNTEAFF
cdr3_nt: TGTGCCTGGAGTGCGGGCACAGGGAACACTGAAGCTTTCTTT

v_call: TRBV19
j_call: TRBJ1-5
clone_size: many
d_call: TRBD1
cdr3_aa: CASTPGQGAGQPQHF
cdr3_nt: TGTGCCAGTACCCCAGGACAGGGGGCGGGTCAGCCCCAGCATTTT

v_call: TRBV11-2
j_call: TRBJ2-7
clone_size: many
d_call: -
cdr3_aa: CASSWAASDEQYF
cdr3_nt: TGTGCCAGCAGCTGGGCAGCGTCGGACGAGCAGTACTTC

v_call: TRBV24-1
j_call: TRBJ2-7
clone_size: -
d_call: -
cdr3_aa: CATSETGLAGEQYF
cdr3_nt: TGTGCCACCAGTGAGACGGGTCTGGCGGGGGAGCAGTACTTC

v_call: TRBV6-5
j_call: TRBJ1-5
clone_size: many
d_call: -
cdr3_aa: CASTHRVLQPQHF
cdr3_nt: TGTGCCAGCACCCACAGGGTATTGCAGCCCCAGCATTTT

v_call: TRBV10-3
j_call: TRBJ2-6
clone_size: few
d_call: -
cdr3_aa: CAISRPEGSDSGANVLTF
cdr3_nt: TGTGCCATCAGCCGGCCGGAGGGATCAGACTCTGGGGCCAACGTCCTGACTTTC

v_call: TRBV20-1
j_call: TRBJ1-6
clone_size: -
d_call: -
cdr3_aa: CSARDRMRGWNSPLHF
cdr3_nt: TGCAGTGCTAGAGACCGCATGCGGGGTTGGAATTCACCCCTCCACTTT

v_call: TRBV5-6
j_call: TRBJ2-7
clone_size: -
d_call: TRBD1
cdr3_aa: CASSWDRSSYELYF
cdr3_nt: TGTGCCAGCAGCTGGGACAGGAGCTCCTACGAGCTGTACTTC